This entry lists 13 T cell receptor beta chains sequenced from one sample in a study of blood T cell repertoires in COVID-19. The method was immunoSEQ multiplex PCR; TCRdb's version includes in-frame clones alone and lacks a portion of them. The table shows around 26,000 clones, with over 90% occurring only once. Sequencing was carried out using peripheral blood. Receptor source: a human donor in a cohort sampled during active COVID-19.

The rearrangement uses TRBV28 and TRBJ2-3, with a weak D call TRBD2 (7 bases). In germline, CDR1 is MDHEN, CDR2 SYDVKM. This CDR3 is 14 amino acids long. V was pared by 4 bases and J by 5 bases, with 13 bases between. The CDR3 here is CASSSPGGEDTQYF. For the CDR3, the DNA is TGTGCCAGCAGTTCGCCGGGGGGCGAAGATACGCAGTATTTT.

Comments on this clone: Germline is not matched at one junction end, which may reflect a read error. The chain is built from TRBV7-7 and TRBJ2-3; the match to TRBD1 covers 8 bases. Germline V lookup: CDR1 SSHAT, CDR2 FNYEAQ (reference sequence). The CDR3 sequence is 16 residues long. The CDR3 reads CASSLRTGSRLDTQYF. As DNA, the CDR3 is TGTGCTAGCAGCTTACGGACAGGGAGTCGACTAGATACGCAGTATTTT.

J is TRBJ1-5 and V is TRBV5-4; 7 nucleotides align to TRBD1. Per the germline V gene, CDR1 is SGHNT and CDR2 is YYREEE (reference sequence). J was trimmed by 2 bases and V by 2 bases; bases with no gene match: 4. There are 15 residues in the CDR3. CDR3 protein: CASSLQGTGNQPQHF. CDR3 bases: TGTGCCAGCAGCTTACAGGGGACGGGCAATCAGCCCCAGCATTTT.

This chain links TRBV5-8 with TRBJ1-2, with TRBD1 identical over 7 bases. With 4 bases clipped from V and 2 bases from J, the junction kept 8 bases outside the gene matches. The CDR3 consists of 15 residues. Germline values: CDR1 SGHTS, CDR2 YDEGEE. The chain's CDR3 is CASSQGTVLNYGYTF. The CDR3 bases are TGTGCCAGCAGCCAAGGGACAGTCCTAAACTATGGCTACACCTTC. The full variable domain, completed using reference TRBV5-8 and TRBJ1-2, is EAGVTQSPTHLIKTRGQQATLRCSPISGHTSVYWYQQALGLGLQFLLWYDEGEERNRGNFPPRFSGRQFPNYSSELNVNALELEDSALYLCASSQGTVLNYGYTFGSGTRLTVV.

This rearrangement joins TRBV5-1 to TRBJ1-1; D perhaps matches TRBD1 (5 bases). The CDR3 runs to 14 residues. V was pared by 1 base and J by 0 bases, with 7 bases between. Germline CDR1 and CDR2: SGHRS and YFSETQ. DNA for the CDR3: TGCGCCAGCAGCTTGCGGGGGATGAACACTGAAGCTTTCTTT. Residues: CASSLRGMNTEAFF.

The CDR3 DNA reads as TGTGCCAGCAGCCAGGGGAGTTACAATGAGCAGTTCTTC. This translates into CASSQGSYNEQFF. The chain links TRBV6-5 to TRBJ2-1, with a weak D call TRBD1 (6 bases). The CDR3 is made up of 13 amino acids. Germline values: CDR1 MNHEY, CDR2 SVGAGI. The V and J ends lost 6 bases and 4 bases respectively, with 10 bases between them.

This sequence joins TRBV19 and TRBJ1-2, with D unclear. The CDR3 is 14 residues long. The germline V gene encodes CDR1 LNHDA and CDR2 SQIVND (reference sequence). V was pared by 3 bases and J by 1 base, with 9 bases between. The CDR3 DNA sequence: TGTGCCAGTAGTATTCTGGCAGTTAACTATGGCTACACCTTC. Its protein is CASSILAVNYGYTF.

The chain couples TRBV30 to TRBJ1-6, with D possibly TRBD1 on 5 matching bases. The germline V gene has CDR1 GTSNPN and CDR2 SVGIG (reference sequence). The CDR3 is made up of 14 amino acids. Trimming removed 5 bases at V and 2 bases at J, with 10 bases between. The CDR3 DNA follows: TGTGCCTGGGGGCAGACAGCCTATAATTCACCCCTCCACTTT. Translating it yields CAWGQTAYNSPLHF.

This chain uses TRBV10-2 with TRBJ1-1; weak D call: TRBD1 (5 bases). The V end lost 3 bases, the J end lost 5 bases, and 13 bases lay between the germline ends. Germline CDR1 and CDR2: WSHSY and SAAADI. The CDR3 extends over 14 amino acids. The DNA of the CDR3 is TGCGCCAGCAGTGAAAGGGGTGGTGGGACTGAAGCTTTCTTT. Translated, it gives CASSERGGGTEAFF.

The chain links TRBV12-3 or TRBV12-4 to TRBJ2-7, with D tentatively TRBD1 (5 bases). This CDR3 comprises 13 residues. V lost 1 base and J lost 2, with 6 bases in between. The CDR3 reads CASSLGQPYEQYF. CDR3 bases: TGTGCCAGCAGTTTAGGACAGCCCTACGAGCAGTACTTC.

The CDR3 bases are TGCAGGGGCTATGAGCAGTTCTTC. This codes for CRGYEQFF. The chain combines TRBV20-1 with TRBJ2-1; D ambiguous. The CDR3 extends over 8 amino acids. Per germline, CDR1 DFQATT and CDR2 SNEGSKA (reference sequence).

J is TRBJ2-7 and V is TRBV30; 13 bases line up with TRBD2. Trimming cost V 5 bases and J 5 bases; bases outside gene matches: 18. CDR1 GTSNPN and CDR2 SVGIG come from the germline V gene (reference sequence). The CDR3 has 18 residues. The CDR3 coding sequence is TGTGCCTGGGAGGACAGATGGACTAGCGGGAGCGGCGTAAACGAGCAGTACTTC. Translation gives CAWEDRWTSGSGVNEQYF.

The chain carries TRBV5-1 and TRBJ2-7; D possibly matches TRBD1 or TRBD2 (6 bases each). V gave up 4 bases and J gave up 2 bases, with 13 bases separating them. The CDR3 loop spans 14 amino acids. Germline V gives CDR1 SGHRS, CDR2 YFSETQ. The CDR3 is CASSLGGRTYEQYF. CDR3 DNA: TGCGCCAGCAGCCTGGGGGGCCGCACCTACGAGCAGTACTTC.